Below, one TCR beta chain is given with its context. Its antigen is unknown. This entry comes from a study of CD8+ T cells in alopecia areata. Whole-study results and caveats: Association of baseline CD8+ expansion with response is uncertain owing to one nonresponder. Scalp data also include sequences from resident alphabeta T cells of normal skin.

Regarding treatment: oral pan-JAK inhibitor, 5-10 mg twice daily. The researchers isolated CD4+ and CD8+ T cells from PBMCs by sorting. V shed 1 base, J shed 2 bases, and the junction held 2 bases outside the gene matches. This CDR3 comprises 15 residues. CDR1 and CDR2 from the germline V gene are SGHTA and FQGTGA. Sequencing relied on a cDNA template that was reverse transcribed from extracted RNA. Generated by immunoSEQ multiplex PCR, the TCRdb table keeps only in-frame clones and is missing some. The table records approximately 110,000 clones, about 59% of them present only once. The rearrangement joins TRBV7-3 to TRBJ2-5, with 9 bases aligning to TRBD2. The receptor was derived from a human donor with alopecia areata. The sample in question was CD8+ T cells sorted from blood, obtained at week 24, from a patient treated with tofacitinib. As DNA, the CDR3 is TGTGCCAGCAGCTTAATAGCGGGGGAGCAAGAGACCCAGTACTTC. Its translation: CASSLIAGEQETQYF.